This passage covers 18 T cell receptor beta chains from one sample sequenced in a study of PD-1 blockade in classical Hodgkin lymphoma. Every patient experienced relapse after autologous stem cell transplantation, and brentuximab vedotin exposure varied. The method was immunoSEQ multiplex PCR; TCRdb's version includes in-frame clones alone and lacks a portion of them. Among 26,000 or so clones listed, roughly 68% were seen once. The sample here was peripheral blood mononuclear cells (PBMCs), taken before the second cycle of nivolumab. The receptor source for this set is a human donor with classical Hodgkin lymphoma.

In its sample, this clone ranks as medium-sized. This chain connects TRBV11-1 to TRBJ2-5; 9 positions agree with TRBD1. With V trimmed by 7 bases and J by 4 bases, 7 bases remained unmatched. The CDR3 is 14 amino acids. Germline values: CDR1 SGHAT, CDR2 FQDESV (reference sequence). CDR3 residues: CASTIGTGIETQYF. As DNA, the CDR3 is TGTGCCAGCACCATCGGGACAGGGATAGAGACCCAGTACTTC.

The chain employs TRBV11-3 and TRBJ2-4, with D tentatively TRBD2 (5 bases). This CDR3 region has 15 residues. V lost 3 bases and J 6 bases, leaving 15 bases between the germline ends. The germline gives CDR1 SGHNT, CDR2 YENEEA. DNA of the CDR3: TGTGCCAGCAGCTTGGGGAGCCGGGTAGGAAACATTCAGTACTTC. The encoded protein is CASSLGSRVGNIQYF. Filled out from reference TRBV11-3 and TRBJ2-4, the complete variable domain reads EAGVVQSPRYKIIEKKQPVAFWCNPISGHNTLYWYLQNLGQGPELLIRYENEEAVDDSQLPKDRFSAERLKGVDSTLKIQPAELGDSAVYLCASSLGSRVGNIQYFGAGTRLSVL.

The rearrangement links TRBV6-5 to TRBJ2-3, with TRBD1 identical over 9 bases. CDR1 and CDR2 from the germline V gene are MNHEY and SVGAGI. This CDR3 has 15 amino acids. J gave up 6 bases and V 3 bases, and 7 bases lay outside the gene matches. The CDR3 DNA sequence: TGTGCCAGCAGTTATCCCTCGACAGGGGGGGATACGCAGTATTTT. Its translation is CASSYPSTGGDTQYF.

This chain connects TRBV29-1 to TRBJ1-1, with 8 bases lining up with TRBD1. The CDR3 runs 13 residues. J lost 10 bases, V lost 4 bases, and 11 bases had no gene match. Germline V gene data show CDR1 as SQVTM and CDR2 as ANQGSEA. The CDR3: CSVAGQGGSVAFF. The CDR3, as DNA: TGCAGCGTTGCCGGACAGGGCGGGTCGGTAGCTTTCTTT. Full variable domain (rest looked up from reference TRBV29-1 and TRBJ1-1): SAVISQKPSRDICQRGTSLTIQCQVDSQVTMMFWYRQQPGQSLTLIATANQGSEATYESGFVIDKFPISRPNLTFSTLTVSNMSPEDSSIYLCSVAGQGGSVAFFGQGTRLTVV.

The chain carries TRBV28 and TRBJ2-3, with TRBD2 matching 9 bases. This CDR3 is built from 18 residues. Germline V gene sequence: CDR1 MDHEN, CDR2 SYDVKM. J gave up 4 bases and V 1 base, and 12 bases lay outside the gene matches. The CDR3 DNA follows: TGTGCCAGCAGTTTATTTTTTTCGGCGGGGGGGCCCCCAGATACGCAGTATTTT. Its protein product is CASSLFFSAGGPPDTQYF.

The gene calls are TRBV5-1 and TRBJ2-1; 12 positions agree with TRBD2. In germline, CDR1 is SGHRS, CDR2 YFSETQ. The CDR3 covers 18 residues. The V segment lost 4 bases and the J segment 0 bases; nucleotides outside the gene matches: 8. The chain's CDR3 is CASSKGLAGRSSYNEQFF. The CDR3 region has the DNA TGCGCCAGCAGCAAGGGACTAGCGGGTCGGAGCTCCTACAATGAGCAGTTCTTC. Full variable domain (remainder filled in from reference TRBV5-1 and TRBJ2-1): KAGVTQTPRYLIKTRGQQVTLSCSPISGHRSVSWYQQTPGQGLQFLFEYFSETQRNKGNFPGRFSGRQFSNSRSEMNVSTLELGDSALYLCASSKGLAGRSSYNEQFFGPGTRLTVL.

This chain joins TRBV9 and TRBJ2-7; possibly TRBD2 for D (6 bases). V shed 0 bases and J shed 7 bases, with 17 bases lying between them. The CDR3 sequence is 15 residues long. The V gene's germline CDR1 is SGDLS and CDR2 YYNGEE. Here the CDR3 reads CASSVEGAGLWEQYF. CDR3 DNA: TGTGCCAGCAGCGTAGAGGGAGCGGGCCTTTGGGAGCAGTACTTC.

The chain uses TRBV5-4 and TRBJ2-5; the match to TRBD1 covers 9 bases. V shed 4 bases and J 10 bases; nucleotides not matched to a gene: 14. The germline gives CDR1 SGHNT, CDR2 YYREEE (reference sequence). CDR3 length: 15 residues. The CDR3 nucleotides read TGTGCCAGCAGCGACCCCGGGACAGGGACTAACATCCAGTACTTC. This translates into CASSDPGTGTNIQYF.

This clone has only a few counts. This rearrangement joins TRBV27 to TRBJ2-5, with D uncertain. Trimming cost V 5 bases and J 0 bases, with 7 bases left between them. Germline lookup yields CDR1 MNHEY and CDR2 SMNVEV (reference sequence). This CDR3 has 13 residues. This CDR3 is CASSAPYQETQYF. The CDR3 DNA reads TGTGCCAGCAGTGCCCCATACCAAGAGACCCAGTACTTC.

The chain carries TRBV28 and TRBJ2-7; D is possibly TRBD1 (5 bases). The CDR3 has 13 residues. V lost 7 bases to trimming and J lost 2 bases, with 12 bases between them. Germline V gene data show CDR1 as MDHEN and CDR2 as SYDVKM. As DNA, the CDR3 is TGTGCCAGCAACCAGGGAAGGGCCTACGAGCAGTACTTC. This codes for CASNQGRAYEQYF.

The gene calls are TRBV7-2 and TRBJ2-3; weak D call: TRBD2 (6 bases). The CDR3 loop spans 12 amino acids. V shed 3 bases and J shed 10 bases, with 11 bases lying between them. Germline V gives CDR1 SGHTA, CDR2 FQGNSA. CDR3 sequence reads: CASSFTSLAQYF. DNA of the CDR3: TGTGCCAGCAGCTTCACTAGCTTGGCGCAGTATTTT.

This clone was recorded only once. The genes are TRBV7-2 and TRBJ2-5; 8 positions agree with TRBD2. The CDR3 runs 16 residues. V gave up 5 bases and J gave up 5 bases; unmatched junction bases: 13. Looked up from germline, CDR1 is SGHTA and CDR2 is FQGNSA. The CDR3 DNA sequence: TGTGCCAGCAGCCTCGAGCCGACTAGCGCCGGGGAGACCCAGTACTTC. Its translation is CASSLEPTSAGETQYF.

The V gene is TRBV5-1, the J gene TRBJ2-1, with 7 positions matching TRBD1. Germline CDR1 is SGHRS and CDR2 is YFSETQ. Losses at the gene ends were 7 bases for V and 9 bases for J; bases not matched to a gene: 13. This CDR3 spans 14 amino acids. Written as DNA, the CDR3 is TGCGCCAGCGGGAGAGGGGGCGACGAGGGTGAGCAGTTCTTC. This codes for CASGRGGDEGEQFF. The entire variable domain, with the rest obtained from reference TRBV5-1 and TRBJ2-1, is as follows: KAGVTQTPRYLIKTRGQQVTLSCSPISGHRSVSWYQQTPGQGLQFLFEYFSETQRNKGNFPGRFSGRQFSNSRSEMNVSTLELGDSALYLCASGRGGDEGEQFFGPGTRLTVL.

The V call is TRBV28, the J call TRBJ2-2; 8 bases are shared with TRBD1. Germline CDR1 MDHEN, CDR2 SYDVKM. J lost 5 bases, V lost 5 bases, and 19 bases had no gene match. The CDR3 is made up of 19 amino acids. CDR3 nucleotide sequence: TGTGCCAGCAGTCCTTCGACAGGGGAATTAGGTTATAAAACCGGGGAGCTGTTTTTT. It codes for CASSPSTGELGYKTGELFF.

The J gene is TRBJ2-1, the V gene TRBV5-6; 9 positions match TRBD1. J was trimmed by 2 bases and V by 0 bases; bases with no gene match: 0. The CDR3 totals 15 residues. Germline values: CDR1 SGHDT, CDR2 YYEEEE. Written as DNA, the CDR3 is TGTGCCAGCAGCTTGGGGACAGGGGCCTACAATGAGCAGTTCTTC. Translating gives CASSLGTGAYNEQFF.

Relative to its sample, this clone is medium-sized (0.01 to 0.1%). The rearrangement uses TRBV19 and TRBJ2-1, with 7 bases aligning to TRBD2. V dropped 2 bases and J dropped 2; count of bases not matched to a gene: 3. CDR3 length equals 15 residues. Looked up from germline, CDR1 is LNHDA and CDR2 is SQIVND (reference sequence). CDR3 DNA: TGTGCCAGTAGTATACTAGCGGTAGCCTACAATGAGCAGTTCTTC. It codes for CASSILAVAYNEQFF.

The chain has TRBV28 and TRBJ2-7; 12 bases align to TRBD1. Germline CDR1 MDHEN, CDR2 SYDVKM. The CDR3 loop spans 17 amino acids. The V segment lost 4 bases and the J segment 6 bases; nucleotides outside the gene matches: 13. CDR3 sequence reads: CASSSHSGTGGLSEQYF. The DNA of the CDR3 is TGTGCCAGCAGTTCCCATTCCGGGACAGGGGGCCTCTCCGAGCAGTACTTC.

J is TRBJ1-5 and V is TRBV21-1; whether TRBD1, the table's D call, matches the DNA was not checked. TRBV21-1 is a known pseudogene. The CDR3 is 15 residues long. CDR3 loop: CASSKEEQGNQPQHF. The CDR3 coding sequence is TGTGCCAGCAGCAAAGAGGAGCAGGGAAATCAGCCCCAGCATTTT.